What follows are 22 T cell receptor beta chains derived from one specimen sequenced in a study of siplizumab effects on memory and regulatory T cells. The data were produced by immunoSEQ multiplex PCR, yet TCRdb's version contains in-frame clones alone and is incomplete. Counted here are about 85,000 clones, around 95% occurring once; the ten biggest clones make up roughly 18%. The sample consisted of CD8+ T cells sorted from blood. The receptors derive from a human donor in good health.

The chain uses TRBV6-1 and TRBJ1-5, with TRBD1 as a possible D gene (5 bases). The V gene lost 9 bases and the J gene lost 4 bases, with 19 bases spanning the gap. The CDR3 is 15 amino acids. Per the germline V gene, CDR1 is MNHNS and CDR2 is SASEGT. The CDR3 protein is CASSEKQVVNQPQHF. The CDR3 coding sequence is TGTGCCAGTTCCGAAAAACAGGTAGTGAATCAGCCCCAGCATTTT.

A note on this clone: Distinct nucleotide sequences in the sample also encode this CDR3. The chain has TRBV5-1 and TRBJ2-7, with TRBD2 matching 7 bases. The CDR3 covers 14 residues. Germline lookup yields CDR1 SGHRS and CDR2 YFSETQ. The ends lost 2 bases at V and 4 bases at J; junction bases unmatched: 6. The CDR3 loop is CASSFGGSGYEQYF. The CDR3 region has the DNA TGCGCCAGCAGCTTCGGGGGGAGTGGGTACGAGCAGTACTTC.

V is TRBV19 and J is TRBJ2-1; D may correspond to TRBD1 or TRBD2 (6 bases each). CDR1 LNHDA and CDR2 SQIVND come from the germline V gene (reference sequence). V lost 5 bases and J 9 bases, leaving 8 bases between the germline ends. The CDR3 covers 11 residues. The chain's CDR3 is CASSEGGEQFF. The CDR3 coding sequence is TGTGCCAGTAGTGAGGGGGGTGAGCAGTTCTTC.

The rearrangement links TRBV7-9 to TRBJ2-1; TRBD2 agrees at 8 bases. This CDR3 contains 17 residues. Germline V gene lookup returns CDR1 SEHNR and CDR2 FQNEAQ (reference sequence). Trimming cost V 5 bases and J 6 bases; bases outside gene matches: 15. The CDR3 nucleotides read TGTGCCAGCAGCCCTTCCCCCGGGACTAGGTGGAGCAATGAGCAGTTCTTC. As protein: CASSPSPGTRWSNEQFF.

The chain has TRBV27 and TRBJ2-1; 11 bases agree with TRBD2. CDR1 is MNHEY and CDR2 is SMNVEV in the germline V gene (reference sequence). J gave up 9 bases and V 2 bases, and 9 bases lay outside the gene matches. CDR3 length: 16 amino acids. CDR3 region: CASSLIVAGGPSEQFF. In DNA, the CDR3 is TGTGCCAGCAGTTTAATTGTAGCGGGAGGGCCGAGTGAGCAGTTCTTC.

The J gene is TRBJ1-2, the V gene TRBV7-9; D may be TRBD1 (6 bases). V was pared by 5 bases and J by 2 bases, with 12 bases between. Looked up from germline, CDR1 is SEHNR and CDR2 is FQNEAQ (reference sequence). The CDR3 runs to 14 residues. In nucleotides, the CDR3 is TGTGCCAGCAGCGTTAATACAGGGAACTATGGCTACACCTTC. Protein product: CASSVNTGNYGYTF.

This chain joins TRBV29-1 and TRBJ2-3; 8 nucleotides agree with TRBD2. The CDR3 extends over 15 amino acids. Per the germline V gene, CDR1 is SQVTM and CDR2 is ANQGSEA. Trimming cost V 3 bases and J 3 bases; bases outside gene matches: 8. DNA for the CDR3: TGCAGCGTTGATATCTGGCGGGAGGTAACAGATACGCAGTATTTT. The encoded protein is CSVDIWREVTDTQYF.

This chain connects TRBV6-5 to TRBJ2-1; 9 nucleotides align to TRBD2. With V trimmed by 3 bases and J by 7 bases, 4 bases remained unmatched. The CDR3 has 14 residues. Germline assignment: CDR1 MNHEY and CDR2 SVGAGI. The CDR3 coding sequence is TGTGCCAGCAGTTATAGCGGGAGAGTGAATGAGCAGTTCTTC. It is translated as CASSYSGRVNEQFF.

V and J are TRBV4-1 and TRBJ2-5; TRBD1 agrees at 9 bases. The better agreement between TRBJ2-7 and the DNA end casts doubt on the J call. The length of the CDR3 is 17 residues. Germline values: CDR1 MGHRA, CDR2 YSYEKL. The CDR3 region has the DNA TGCGCCAGCAGCCAAGAAGTAGGGGACAGGGTTTTCTCCGAGCAGTACTTC. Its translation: CASSQEVGDRVFSEQYF.

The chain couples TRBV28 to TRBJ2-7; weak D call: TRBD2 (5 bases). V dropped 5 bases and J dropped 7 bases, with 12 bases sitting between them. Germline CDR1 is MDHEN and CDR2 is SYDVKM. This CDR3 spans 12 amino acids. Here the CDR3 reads CASSRGKQEQYF. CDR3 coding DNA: TGTGCCAGCAGTCGAGGGAAGCAAGAGCAGTACTTC.

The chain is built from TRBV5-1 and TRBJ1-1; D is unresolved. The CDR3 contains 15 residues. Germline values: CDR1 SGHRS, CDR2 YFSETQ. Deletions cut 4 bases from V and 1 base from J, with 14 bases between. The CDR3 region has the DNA TGCGCCAGCAGCCCCGCTAAGGCGTCGAACACTGAAGCTTTCTTT. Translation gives CASSPAKASNTEAFF. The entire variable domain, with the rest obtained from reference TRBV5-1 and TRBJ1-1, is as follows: KAGVTQTPRYLIKTRGQQVTLSCSPISGHRSVSWYQQTPGQGLQFLFEYFSETQRNKGNFPGRFSGRQFSNSRSEMNVSTLELGDSALYLCASSPAKASNTEAFFGQGTRLTVV.

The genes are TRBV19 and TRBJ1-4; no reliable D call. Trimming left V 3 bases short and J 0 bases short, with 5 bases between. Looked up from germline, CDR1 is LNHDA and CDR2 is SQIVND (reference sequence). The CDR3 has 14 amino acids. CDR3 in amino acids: CASSIEATNEKLFF. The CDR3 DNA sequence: TGTGCCAGTAGTATCGAAGCAACTAATGAAAAACTGTTTTTT.

This CDR3 is CASSYASRGGTGELFF. DNA of the CDR3: TGTGCCAGCAGTTACGCCTCGAGGGGGGGCACCGGGGAGCTGTTTTTT. V gene TRBV6-5 combines with J gene TRBJ2-2; D perhaps matches TRBD2 (7 bases). V shed 2 bases and J shed 4 bases, with 14 bases lying between them. CDR1 and CDR2 (germline): MNHEY, SVGAGI. The CDR3 spans 16 residues.

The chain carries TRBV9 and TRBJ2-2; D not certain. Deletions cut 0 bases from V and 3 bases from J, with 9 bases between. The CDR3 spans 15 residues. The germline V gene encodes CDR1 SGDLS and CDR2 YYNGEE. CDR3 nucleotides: TGTGCCAGCAGCGTAGTGGGCCGGGACACCGGGGAGCTGTTTTTT. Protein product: CASSVVGRDTGELFF.

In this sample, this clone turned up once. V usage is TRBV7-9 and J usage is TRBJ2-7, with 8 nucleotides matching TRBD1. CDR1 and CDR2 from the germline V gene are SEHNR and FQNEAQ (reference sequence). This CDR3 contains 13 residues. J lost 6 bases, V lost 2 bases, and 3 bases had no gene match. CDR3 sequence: CASSLTQGAEQYF. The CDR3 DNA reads TGTGCCAGCAGCTTAACCCAGGGGGCCGAGCAGTACTTC.

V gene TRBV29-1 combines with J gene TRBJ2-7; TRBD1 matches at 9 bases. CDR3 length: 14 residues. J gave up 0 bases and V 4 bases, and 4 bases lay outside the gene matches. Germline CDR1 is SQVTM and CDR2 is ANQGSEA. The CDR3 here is CSVVGDRASYEQYF. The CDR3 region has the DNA TGCAGCGTTGTTGGGGACAGGGCCTCCTACGAGCAGTACTTC.

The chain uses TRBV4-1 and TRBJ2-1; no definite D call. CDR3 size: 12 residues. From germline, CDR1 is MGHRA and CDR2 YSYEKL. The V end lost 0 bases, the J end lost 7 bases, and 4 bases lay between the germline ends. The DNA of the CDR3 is TGCGCCAGCAGCCAAGAGGAGAATGAGCAGTTCTTC. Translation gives CASSQEENEQFF.

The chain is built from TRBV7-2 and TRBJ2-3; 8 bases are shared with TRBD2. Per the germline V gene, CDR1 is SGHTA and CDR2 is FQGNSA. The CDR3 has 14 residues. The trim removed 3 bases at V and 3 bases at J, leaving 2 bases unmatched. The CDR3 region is CASSLGLGTDTQYF. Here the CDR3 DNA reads TGTGCCAGCAGCTTGGGACTAGGGACAGATACGCAGTATTTT.

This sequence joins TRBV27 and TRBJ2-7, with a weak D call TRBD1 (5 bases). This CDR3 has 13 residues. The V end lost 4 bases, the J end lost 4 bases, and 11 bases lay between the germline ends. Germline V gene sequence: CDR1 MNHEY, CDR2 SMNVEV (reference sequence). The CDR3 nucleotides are TGTGCCAGCAGTTCCCGTTCAGGGTACGAGCAGTACTTC. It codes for CASSSRSGYEQYF.

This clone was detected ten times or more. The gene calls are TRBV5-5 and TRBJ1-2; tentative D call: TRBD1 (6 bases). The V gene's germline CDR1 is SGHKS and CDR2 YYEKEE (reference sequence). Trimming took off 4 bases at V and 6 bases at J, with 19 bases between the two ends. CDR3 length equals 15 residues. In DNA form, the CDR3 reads TGTGCCAGCAGCCCTAAAGACAGGAGTCGGGATGGCTACACCTTC. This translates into CASSPKDRSRDGYTF.

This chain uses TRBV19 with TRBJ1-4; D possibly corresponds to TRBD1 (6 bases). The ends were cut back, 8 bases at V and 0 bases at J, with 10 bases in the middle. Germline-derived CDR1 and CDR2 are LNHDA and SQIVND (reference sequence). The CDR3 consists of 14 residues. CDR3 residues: CASREGATNEKLFF. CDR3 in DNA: TGTGCCAGTCGAGAGGGGGCAACTAATGAAAAACTGTTTTTT.

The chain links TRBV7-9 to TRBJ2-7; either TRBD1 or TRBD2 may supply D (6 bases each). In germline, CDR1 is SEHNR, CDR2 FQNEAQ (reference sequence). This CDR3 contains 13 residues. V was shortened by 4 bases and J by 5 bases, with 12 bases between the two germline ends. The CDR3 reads CASSSRGRNEQYF. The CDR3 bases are TGTGCCAGCAGCTCAAGGGGGAGGAACGAGCAGTACTTC.